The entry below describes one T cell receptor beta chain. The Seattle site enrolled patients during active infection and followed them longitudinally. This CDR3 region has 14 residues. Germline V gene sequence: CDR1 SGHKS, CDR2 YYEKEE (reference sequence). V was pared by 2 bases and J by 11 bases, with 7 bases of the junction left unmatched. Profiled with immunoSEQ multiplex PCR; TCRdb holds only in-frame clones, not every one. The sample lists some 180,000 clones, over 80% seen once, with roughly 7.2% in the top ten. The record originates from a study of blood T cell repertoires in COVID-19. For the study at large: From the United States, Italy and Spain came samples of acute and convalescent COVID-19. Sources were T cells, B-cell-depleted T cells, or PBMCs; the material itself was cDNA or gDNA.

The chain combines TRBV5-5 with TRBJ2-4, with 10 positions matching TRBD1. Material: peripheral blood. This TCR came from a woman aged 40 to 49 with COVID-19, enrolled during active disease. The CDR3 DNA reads TGTGCCAGCAGCTTCGGACAGGGGGTTAATTTTCAGTACTTC. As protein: CASSFGQGVNFQYF.